These T cell receptor beta chains were read from a single sample in a study of blood T cell repertoires in COVID-19. Method: immunoSEQ multiplex PCR; TCRdb's copy keeps in-frame clones and lacks some. The sample consists of around 250,000 clones, about nine tenths of them appearing once. The material sequenced was peripheral blood. These receptor sequences come from a man aged 40-49 years with active or convalescent COVID-19. The CDR3 runs from the conserved cysteine through the conserved F or W. Each record gives: CDR3 protein, CDR3 DNA, D gene, V gene, J gene, clone size. The D gene is left open where the match is weak. Rows may omit the clone size; those that give it use once, few, many or a size class.

CDR3aa: CSVVGGSNQPQHF
CDR3nt: TGCAGCGTTGTGGGAGGTAGCAATCAGCCCCAGCATTTT
d_gene: .
v_gene: TRBV29-1
j_gene: TRBJ1-5
abundance: .

CDR3aa: CATSGYNSPLHF
CDR3nt: TGTGCCACCTCGGGGTATAATTCACCCCTCCACTTT
d_gene: .
v_gene: TRBV3-1/TRBV3-2
j_gene: TRBJ1-6
abundance: .

CDR3aa: CATSRDRQRGRVEQFF
CDR3nt: TGTGCCACCAGCAGAGATCGGCAGCGAGGGAGAGTGGAGCAGTTCTTC
d_gene: .
v_gene: TRBV15
j_gene: TRBJ2-1
abundance: .

CDR3aa: CASSIRTGGDYTF
CDR3nt: TGCGCCAGCAGCATCCGGACAGGGGGAGACTACACCTTC
d_gene: TRBD1
v_gene: TRBV5-1
j_gene: TRBJ1-2
abundance: .

CDR3aa: CASSQDQFNLSNQPQHF
CDR3nt: TGTGCCAGCAGCCAAGACCAGTTTAACCTCAGCAATCAGCCCCAGCATTTT
d_gene: .
v_gene: TRBV14
j_gene: TRBJ1-5
abundance: .

CDR3aa: CASSASFGQIISGANVLTF
CDR3nt: TGTGCCAGCAGCGCCTCCTTCGGACAGATAATTTCTGGGGCCAACGTCCTGACTTTC
d_gene: .
v_gene: TRBV4-2
j_gene: TRBJ2-6
abundance: .

CDR3aa: CASSFAGGAKNIQYF
CDR3nt: TGTGCCAGCAGTTTTGCAGGGGGTGCCAAAAACATTCAGTACTTC
d_gene: TRBD1
v_gene: TRBV9
j_gene: TRBJ2-4
abundance: .

CDR3aa: CASRGGYGYTF
CDR3nt: TGTGCCAGCCGAGGGGGCTATGGCTACACCTTC
d_gene: .
v_gene: TRBV28
j_gene: TRBJ1-2
abundance: .

CDR3aa: CASSITQGANGNTIYF
CDR3nt: TGTGCCAGCAGCATCACACAGGGGGCTAACGGAAACACCATATATTTT
d_gene: TRBD1
v_gene: TRBV9
j_gene: TRBJ1-3
abundance: few

CDR3aa: CASSQPGDSGELFF
CDR3nt: TGCGCCAGCAGCCAACCCGGGGACAGCGGGGAGCTGTTTTTT
d_gene: TRBD1
v_gene: TRBV4-1
j_gene: TRBJ2-2
abundance: .

CDR3aa: CASRSGGSGANVLTF
CDR3nt: TGTGCCAGCCGGTCGGGGGGCTCCGGGGCCAACGTCCTGACTTTC
d_gene: .
v_gene: TRBV28
j_gene: TRBJ2-6
abundance: .

CDR3aa: CASSKRRLAGVNDTQYF
CDR3nt: TGTGCCAGCAGCAAACGTCGACTAGCGGGAGTGAACGATACGCAGTATTTT
d_gene: .
v_gene: TRBV21-1
j_gene: TRBJ2-3
abundance: .

CDR3aa: CASRTGTGSLNTEAFF
CDR3nt: TGTGCCAGCAGGACCGGGACAGGGTCCCTGAACACTGAAGCTTTCTTT
d_gene: TRBD1
v_gene: TRBV27
j_gene: TRBJ1-1
abundance: .

CDR3aa: CASSLGLAAVYNEQFF
CDR3nt: TGTGCCAGCAGCTTAGGTCTAGCGGCCGTCTACAATGAGCAGTTCTTC
d_gene: TRBD2
v_gene: TRBV11-2
j_gene: TRBJ2-1
abundance: .

CDR3aa: CASSPSSGNTIYF
CDR3nt: TGTGCCAGTAGTCCGAGCTCTGGAAACACCATATATTTT
d_gene: .
v_gene: TRBV19
j_gene: TRBJ1-3
abundance: .

CDR3aa: CATTRDRRQNTIYF
CDR3nt: TGTGCCACCACCCGGGACAGGAGACAAAACACCATATATTTT
d_gene: TRBD1
v_gene: TRBV13
j_gene: TRBJ1-3
abundance: .

CDR3aa: CASSDLGSGANVLTF
CDR3nt: TGCGCCAGCAGCGACCTAGGATCTGGGGCCAACGTCCTGACTTTC
d_gene: .
v_gene: TRBV5-1
j_gene: TRBJ2-6
abundance: .

CDR3aa: CASSPPRLAGAYEQYF
CDR3nt: TGCGCCAGCAGCCCCCCCCGACTAGCGGGAGCCTACGAGCAGTACTTC
d_gene: TRBD2
v_gene: TRBV4-1
j_gene: TRBJ2-7
abundance: .

CDR3aa: CASTETSGGGYGYTF
CDR3nt: TGTGCCAGCACCGAGACGTCAGGGGGCGGGTATGGCTACACCTTC
d_gene: TRBD1
v_gene: TRBV2
j_gene: TRBJ1-2
abundance: .

CDR3aa: CATSDSTGGGTDTQYF
CDR3nt: TGTGCCACCAGTGACTCCACAGGGGGGGGCACAGATACGCAGTATTTT
d_gene: .
v_gene: TRBV24-1
j_gene: TRBJ2-3
abundance: .

CDR3aa: CASSTGTGTPTNEKLFF
CDR3nt: TGTGCCAGTAGTACCGGGACAGGGACTCCAACTAATGAAAAACTGTTTTTT
d_gene: TRBD1
v_gene: TRBV19
j_gene: TRBJ1-4
abundance: .

CDR3aa: CASSYEAVSYEQYF
CDR3nt: TGTGCCAGCAGTTACGAGGCAGTGTCCTACGAGCAGTACTTC
d_gene: .
v_gene: TRBV6-2/TRBV6-3
j_gene: TRBJ2-7
abundance: .

CDR3aa: CASSPATGFNNQPQHF
CDR3nt: TGTGCCAGCTCACCGGCGACGGGTTTCAACAATCAGCCCCAGCATTTT
d_gene: .
v_gene: TRBV18
j_gene: TRBJ1-5
abundance: .

CDR3aa: CASSSSRDRATEAFF
CDR3nt: TGTGCCAGCAGCTCCTCCCGAGACAGGGCGACTGAAGCTTTCTTT
d_gene: TRBD1
v_gene: TRBV7-9
j_gene: TRBJ1-1
abundance: once

CDR3aa: CASSFNGEPETQYF
CDR3nt: TGTGCCAGCAGCTTCAACGGTGAGCCCGAGACCCAGTACTTC
d_gene: .
v_gene: TRBV5-4
j_gene: TRBJ2-5
abundance: .

CDR3aa: CASKPGGPNYGYTF
CDR3nt: TGCGCCAGCAAGCCAGGTGGCCCCAACTATGGCTACACCTTC
d_gene: .
v_gene: TRBV5-1
j_gene: TRBJ1-2
abundance: .

CDR3aa: CATAYRDTGELFF
CDR3nt: TGTGCCACGGCCTACAGAGACACCGGGGAGCTGTTTTTT
d_gene: .
v_gene: TRBV24-1
j_gene: TRBJ2-2
abundance: .

CDR3aa: CASSLGGGAGGYTF
CDR3nt: TGCGCCAGCAGCTTGGGCGGGGGTGCTGGTGGCTACACCTTC
d_gene: .
v_gene: TRBV5-1
j_gene: TRBJ1-2
abundance: few

CDR3aa: CASGPATNTGELFF
CDR3nt: TGCGCCAGCGGGCCGGCTACGAACACCGGGGAGCTGTTTTTT
d_gene: .
v_gene: TRBV5-1
j_gene: TRBJ2-2
abundance: once

CDR3aa: CSVSGTSVDEQFF
CDR3nt: TGCAGCGTTTCCGGGACTAGCGTCGATGAGCAGTTCTTC
d_gene: TRBD2
v_gene: TRBV29-1
j_gene: TRBJ2-1
abundance: .

CDR3aa: CASFRGAETGELFF
CDR3nt: TGTGCCAGCTTCAGGGGCGCAGAAACCGGGGAGCTGTTTTTT
d_gene: .
v_gene: TRBV6-5
j_gene: TRBJ2-2
abundance: .

CDR3aa: CAWSEVSRGKGGYTF
CDR3nt: TGTGCCTGGAGTGAAGTCTCTCGGGGTAAAGGCGGCTACACCTTC
d_gene: .
v_gene: TRBV30
j_gene: TRBJ1-2
abundance: .

CDR3aa: CASSEWLGAINQPQHF
CDR3nt: TGTGCCAGCAGTGAATGGTTGGGGGCGATCAATCAGCCCCAGCATTTT
d_gene: .
v_gene: TRBV6-1
j_gene: TRBJ1-5
abundance: .

CDR3aa: CSGTGTSGQETQYF
CDR3nt: TGCAGCGGGACCGGGACTAGCGGACAAGAGACCCAGTACTTC
d_gene: TRBD2
v_gene: TRBV29-1
j_gene: TRBJ2-5
abundance: .

CDR3aa: CASSQGPNQPQHF
CDR3nt: TGTGCCAGCAGTCAGGGTCCCAATCAGCCCCAGCATTTT
d_gene: .
v_gene: TRBV28
j_gene: TRBJ1-5
abundance: once

CDR3aa: CASSLNLLAGALTDTQYF
CDR3nt: TGTGCCAGCAGTCTCAACTTACTAGCGGGGGCACTCACAGATACGCAGTATTTT
d_gene: TRBD2
v_gene: TRBV27
j_gene: TRBJ2-3
abundance: .

CDR3aa: CASRSGTEETQYF
CDR3nt: TGTGCCAGCAGGTCCGGGACTGAGGAGACCCAGTACTTC
d_gene: .
v_gene: TRBV12-3/TRBV12-4
j_gene: TRBJ2-5
abundance: .

CDR3aa: CATSRLGTGNQPQHF
CDR3nt: TGTGCCACCAGCAGACTGGGTACAGGCAATCAGCCCCAGCATTTT
d_gene: .
v_gene: TRBV15
j_gene: TRBJ1-5
abundance: .

CDR3aa: CASSPEVGLLAKNIQYF
CDR3nt: TGTGCCAGCAGTCCCGAGGTAGGTTTGCTGGCCAAAAACATTCAGTACTTC
d_gene: .
v_gene: TRBV6-6
j_gene: TRBJ2-4
abundance: .

CDR3aa: CASSPTDTEAFF
CDR3nt: TGTGCCAGCTCACCCACAGACACTGAAGCTTTCTTT
d_gene: .
v_gene: TRBV18
j_gene: TRBJ1-1
abundance: .

CDR3aa: CASSTRTSPTGELFF
CDR3nt: TGTGCCAGTAGTACCAGGACTAGCCCGACCGGGGAGCTGTTTTTT
d_gene: TRBD2
v_gene: TRBV19
j_gene: TRBJ2-2
abundance: .

CDR3aa: CASGPPPGQRVATEAFF
CDR3nt: TGTGCTAGTGGCCCCCCCCCGGGACAGAGGGTGGCCACTGAAGCTTTCTTT
d_gene: TRBD1
v_gene: TRBV12-5
j_gene: TRBJ1-1
abundance: .

CDR3aa: CAWGSGGAPYWDNEQFF
CDR3nt: TGTGCCTGGGGAAGCGGGGGGGCCCCGTATTGGGACAATGAGCAGTTCTTC
d_gene: TRBD2
v_gene: TRBV30
j_gene: TRBJ2-1
abundance: .

CDR3aa: CASSSLTGTTYEQYF
CDR3nt: TGTGCCAGCAGCTCGCTGACAGGTACAACCTACGAGCAGTACTTC
d_gene: .
v_gene: TRBV11-3
j_gene: TRBJ2-7
abundance: .

CDR3aa: CASSPGQGGSPLHF
CDR3nt: TGCGCCAGCAGCCCGGGACAGGGAGGTTCACCCCTCCACTTT
d_gene: TRBD1
v_gene: TRBV5-1
j_gene: TRBJ1-6
abundance: .

CDR3aa: CASSPPDSTTEAFF
CDR3nt: TGTGCCAGCTCACCACCGGACAGCACAACTGAAGCTTTCTTT
d_gene: .
v_gene: TRBV18
j_gene: TRBJ1-1
abundance: .

CDR3aa: CASSVAGASTDTQYF
CDR3nt: TGTGCCAGCAGCGTAGCTGGGGCGAGCACAGATACGCAGTATTTT
d_gene: .
v_gene: TRBV9
j_gene: TRBJ2-3
abundance: .

CDR3aa: CASSQDPRTEAFF
CDR3nt: TGCGCCAGCAGCCAAGATCCCAGAACTGAAGCTTTCTTT
d_gene: .
v_gene: TRBV4-1
j_gene: TRBJ1-1
abundance: .

CDR3aa: CASSQQGATGQPQHF
CDR3nt: TGTGCCAGTAGTCAGCAGGGGGCAACGGGTCAGCCCCAGCATTTT
d_gene: TRBD1
v_gene: TRBV19
j_gene: TRBJ1-5
abundance: .

CDR3aa: CASSTGRGWTGELFF
CDR3nt: TGTGCCAGCAGTACCGGGCGGGGGTGGACCGGGGAGCTGTTTTTT
d_gene: TRBD2
v_gene: TRBV11-2
j_gene: TRBJ2-2
abundance: .

CDR3aa: CASSSLQDRHEQFF
CDR3nt: TGTGCCAGCAGCTCCTTACAGGACAGGCATGAGCAGTTCTTC
d_gene: TRBD1
v_gene: TRBV7-9
j_gene: TRBJ2-1
abundance: .